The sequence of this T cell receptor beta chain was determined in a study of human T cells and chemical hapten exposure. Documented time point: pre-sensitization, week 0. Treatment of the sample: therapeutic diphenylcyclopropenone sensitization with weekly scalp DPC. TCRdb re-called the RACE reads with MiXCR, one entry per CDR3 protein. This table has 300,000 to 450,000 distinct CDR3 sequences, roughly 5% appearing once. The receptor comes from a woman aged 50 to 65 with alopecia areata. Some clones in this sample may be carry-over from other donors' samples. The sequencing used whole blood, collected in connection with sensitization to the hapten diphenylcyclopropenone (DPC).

The CDR3 loop reads CASRAQSSYNSPLHF. Here the CDR3 DNA reads TGTGCCAGCAGGGCACAGAGCTCCTATAATTCACCCCTCCACTTT. The V gene is TRBV27, the J gene TRBJ1-6, with unresolved D. Germline V gives CDR1 MNHEY, CDR2 SMNVEV (reference sequence). V lost 6 bases, J lost 0 bases, and 9 bases lay in between. This CDR3 contains 15 residues.